A single sample gave rise to the 18 T cell receptor beta chains below, sequenced in a study of T cells in localized non-small cell lung cancer. The method was immunoSEQ multiplex PCR; TCRdb's version includes in-frame clones alone and lacks a portion of them. The sample includes roughly 30,000 clones, almost 90% of them seen just once. The sequencing here drew on peripheral blood, taken before any cancer treatment. The origin of the receptors is a woman aged 35 to 70 with stage I lung adenocarcinoma.

This clone was recorded once. V gene TRBV5-4 combines with J gene TRBJ2-5; D not resolved. CDR3 length: 15 amino acids. From germline, CDR1 is SGHNT and CDR2 YYREEE (reference sequence). V was cut by 0 bases and J by 4 bases, with 13 bases left in between. The CDR3 DNA reads TGTGCCAGCAGCTTGGCCTCATACTTAGGAGAGACCCAGTACTTC. Translated, it gives CASSLASYLGETQYF.

The chain is built from TRBV6-1 and TRBJ2-2; D is ambiguous. CDR1 and CDR2 from the germline V gene are MNHNS and SASEGT. V was pared by 5 bases and J by 7 bases, with 17 bases between. The length of the CDR3 is 15 residues. CDR3 region: CASSMGSANGGELFF. The CDR3 bases are TGTGCCAGCAGTATGGGGTCAGCTAACGGCGGGGAGCTGTTTTTT.

The genes are TRBV7-8 and TRBJ1-5, with TRBD1 matching over 8 bases. Looked up from germline, CDR1 is SGHVS and CDR2 is FQNEAQ. The ends lost 5 bases at V and 0 bases at J; junction bases unmatched: 6. The CDR3 consists of 16 residues. This chain's CDR3 is CASSPGTGHSNQPQHF. As DNA, the CDR3 is TGTGCCAGCAGCCCAGGGACAGGCCATAGCAATCAGCCCCAGCATTTT.

DNA of the CDR3: TGTGCCAGCAGCAGCCGACAGGACTACGAGCAGTACTTC. It specifies CASSSRQDYEQYF. This chain connects TRBV7-2 to TRBJ2-7, with a possible D match to TRBD1 (6 bases). CDR3 length equals 13 residues. CDR1 is SGHTA and CDR2 is FQGNSA in the germline V gene. V shed 5 bases and J shed 3 bases, with 11 bases lying between them. The full variable domain, completed using reference TRBV7-2 and TRBJ2-7, is GAGVSQSPSNKVTEKGKDVELRCDPISGHTALYWYRQSLGQGLEFLIYFQGNSAPDKSGLPSDRFSAERTGGSVSTLTIQRTQQEDSAVYLCASSSRQDYEQYFGPGTRLTVT.

V gene TRBV4-1 combines with J gene TRBJ2-5; D may be TRBD1 (5 bases). The CDR3 covers 15 residues. The germline V gene has CDR1 MGHRA and CDR2 YSYEKL. V was trimmed by 0 bases and J by 3 bases, leaving 11 bases between them. This CDR3 reads CASSQELQGKETQYF. CDR3 nucleotide sequence: TGCGCCAGCAGCCAAGAGCTCCAGGGTAAAGAGACCCAGTACTTC.

The rearrangement links TRBV2 to TRBJ2-7; 11 positions match TRBD1. The CDR3 has 14 residues. Germline V gene lookup returns CDR1 SNHLY and CDR2 FYNNEI. The J segment lost 6 bases and the V segment lost 9 bases, leaving 10 bases of the junction unmatched. CDR3 in amino acids: CASFPGTGGVEQYF. The CDR3, as DNA: TGTGCCAGTTTCCCGGGGACAGGGGGTGTCGAGCAGTACTTC.

The chain combines TRBV6-1 with TRBJ2-4; D not resolved. With 4 bases removed from V and 0 bases from J, the gap between germline ends came to 10 bases. The CDR3 is made up of 15 amino acids. From germline, CDR1 is MNHNS and CDR2 SASEGT. CDR3 protein: CASSAPTLAKNIQYF. For the CDR3, the DNA is TGTGCCAGCAGTGCTCCTACGCTAGCCAAAAACATTCAGTACTTC.

The chain links TRBV6-6 to TRBJ1-4; D is possibly TRBD1 (5 bases). The V and J ends lost 0 bases and 0 bases respectively, with 5 bases between them. The CDR3 runs 15 residues. The germline V gene has CDR1 MNHNY and CDR2 SVGAGI (reference sequence). CDR3 nucleotide sequence: TGTGCCAGCAGTTACTCGGGGGCAACTAATGAAAAACTGTTTTTT. The encoded protein is CASSYSGATNEKLFF.

The genes are TRBV19 and TRBJ2-7, with TRBD1 as a possible D gene (7 bases). The CDR3 has 15 residues. The germline V and J ends were trimmed by 9 bases and 3 bases, with 21 bases remaining between them. The germline CDR1 and CDR2 sequences are LNHDA and SQIVND (reference sequence). This CDR3 is CASQPGGTANYEQYF. In DNA form, the CDR3 reads TGTGCCAGCCAACCAGGAGGGACAGCTAACTACGAGCAGTACTTC.

V gene TRBV6-6 combines with J gene TRBJ1-5; D is possibly TRBD1 (5 bases). Germline V gene lookup returns CDR1 MNHNY and CDR2 SVGAGI (reference sequence). This CDR3 is 16 amino acids long. V lost 0 bases and J 9 bases, leaving 18 bases between the germline ends. CDR3 sequence: CASSYSFGTNGGPQHF. CDR3 nucleotides: TGTGCCAGCAGTTACTCTTTTGGGACCAATGGGGGGCCCCAGCATTTT.

V gene TRBV7-2 combines with J gene TRBJ2-2; 8 bases are shared with TRBD2. The ends lost 2 bases at V and 6 bases at J; junction bases unmatched: 8. CDR1 SGHTA and CDR2 FQGNSA come from the germline V gene. The CDR3 has 16 amino acids. The CDR3 loop is CASSLKGLAGPGELFF. The CDR3 nucleotides are TGTGCCAGCAGCTTAAAAGGGCTAGCGGGCCCCGGGGAGCTGTTTTTT.

The rearrangement uses TRBV13 and TRBJ1-4, with 8 positions matching TRBD1. After removal of 4 bases from V and 7 bases from J, the junction contained 5 bases not matched to a gene. This CDR3 spans 14 amino acids. Germline assignment: CDR1 PRHDT and CDR2 FYEKMQ (reference sequence). CDR3 sequence (DNA): TGTGCCAGCAGCTGGAGGACAGGGCCTGAAAAACTGTTTTTT. Translation gives CASSWRTGPEKLFF.

This chain joins TRBV10-2 and TRBJ2-1, with 9 bases that match TRBD1. CDR1 WSHSY and CDR2 SAAADI come from the germline V gene. The CDR3 is 13 residues long. V lost 6 bases and J lost 9; bases outside the gene matches: 6. The CDR3 sequence: CASSRGQGIEQFF. DNA for the CDR3: TGCGCCAGCAGCCGGGGACAGGGTATTGAGCAGTTCTTC.

The CDR3 protein is CASRPGQASLEQYF. CDR3 DNA: TGTGCCAGTAGGCCGGGACAGGCCAGTCTCGAGCAGTACTTC. The chain recombines TRBV19 with TRBJ2-7; 8 bases line up with TRBD1. Germline V gene sequence: CDR1 LNHDA, CDR2 SQIVND (reference sequence). CDR3 length equals 14 residues. V lost 6 bases, J lost 6 bases, and 10 bases stayed unmatched.

The chain has TRBV6-5 and TRBJ1-5, with TRBD1 as a possible D gene (5 bases). This CDR3 has 14 residues. V lost 2 bases to trimming and J lost 9 bases, with 14 bases between them. In germline, CDR1 is MNHEY, CDR2 SVGAGI. The chain's CDR3 is CASSYGTGVRPQHF. CDR3 DNA: TGTGCCAGCAGTTACGGGACCGGGGTCCGGCCCCAGCATTTT.

CDR3 in amino acids: CASSLAGVYGYTF. The DNA of the CDR3 is TGTGCCAGCAGCTTAGCAGGGGTCTATGGCTACACCTTC. The V gene is TRBV7-2, the J gene TRBJ1-2; a weak D match, TRBD1 (5 bases). There are 13 residues in the CDR3. CDR1 is SGHTA, CDR2 FQGNSA, per germline. The germline V and J ends were trimmed by 0 bases and 4 bases, with 6 bases remaining between them.

This clone has only one observation. CDR3 nucleotides: TGCGCCAGCAGCCCCGTGACCACCGGGGAGCTGTTTTTT. Amino acids: CASSPVTTGELFF. V is TRBV5-1 and J is TRBJ2-2; D call uncertain. Germline CDR1 SGHRS, CDR2 YFSETQ. The CDR3 consists of 13 residues. V was pared by 4 bases and J by 4 bases, with 8 bases between.

This clone has a single count. The CDR3 sequence is CASLRGGGAYNEQFF. In nucleotides, the CDR3 is TGTGCCAGCCTTCGCGGAGGGGGCGCCTACAATGAGCAGTTCTTC. The chain joins TRBV2 to TRBJ2-1; weak D call: TRBD1 (7 bases). The germline CDR1 and CDR2 sequences are SNHLY and FYNNEI. The length of the CDR3 is 15 residues. V was shortened by 8 bases and J by 2 bases, with 16 bases between the two germline ends.